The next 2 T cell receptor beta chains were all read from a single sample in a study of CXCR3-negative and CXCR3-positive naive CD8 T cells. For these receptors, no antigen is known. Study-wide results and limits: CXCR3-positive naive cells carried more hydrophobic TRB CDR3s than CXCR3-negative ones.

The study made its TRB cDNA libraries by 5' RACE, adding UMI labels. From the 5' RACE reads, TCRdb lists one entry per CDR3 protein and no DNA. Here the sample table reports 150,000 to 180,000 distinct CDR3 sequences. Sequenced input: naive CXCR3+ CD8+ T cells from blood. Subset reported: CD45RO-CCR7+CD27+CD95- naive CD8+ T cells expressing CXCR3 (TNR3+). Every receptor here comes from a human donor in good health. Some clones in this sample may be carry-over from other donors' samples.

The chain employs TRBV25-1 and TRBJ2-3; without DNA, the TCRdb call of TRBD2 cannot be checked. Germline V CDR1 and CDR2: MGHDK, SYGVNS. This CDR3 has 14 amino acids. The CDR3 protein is CASSEAGGTDTQYF.

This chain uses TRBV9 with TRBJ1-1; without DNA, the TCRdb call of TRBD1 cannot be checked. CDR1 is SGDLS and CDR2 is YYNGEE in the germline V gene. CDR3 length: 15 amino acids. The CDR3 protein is CASSVVGGRGTEAFF.